The 2 T cell receptor beta chains reported below all come from one sample, sequenced in a study of shared clonotypes between healthy human individuals. Sequencing was performed with immunoSEQ multiplex PCR; in TCRdb, only in-frame clones are kept and a portion is missing. The table shows 450,000 to 550,000 clones, with approximately 85% occurring only once. The sequenced sample was PBMCs. The receptors come from a woman aged 40-49 years in good health. Some clones in this sample may be carry-over from other donors' samples.

The chain joins TRBV5-1 to TRBJ2-5; TRBD2 matches at 11 bases. The CDR3 length is 15 residues. J was trimmed by 4 bases and V by 2 bases; bases with no gene match: 4. CDR1 and CDR2 (germline): SGHRS, YFSETQ. The CDR3 loop reads CASSLLAGDGETQYF. The DNA of the CDR3 is TGCGCCAGCAGCTTACTAGCGGGAGATGGAGAGACCCAGTACTTC. Full variable domain (rest looked up from reference TRBV5-1 and TRBJ2-5): KAGVTQTPRYLIKTRGQQVTLSCSPISGHRSVSWYQQTPGQGLQFLFEYFSETQRNKGNFPGRFSGRQFSNSRSEMNVSTLELGDSALYLCASSLLAGDGETQYFGPGTRLLVL.

The CDR3: CATSRDSDRGNEQFF. In DNA, the CDR3 is TGTGCCACCAGCAGAGATAGCGACAGGGGGAATGAGCAGTTCTTC. The chain recombines TRBV15 with TRBJ2-1; 9 bases align to TRBD1. V trimming: 0 bases; J trimming: 7 bases; junction bases outside the gene matches: 4. The V gene's germline CDR1 is LNHNV and CDR2 YYDKDF (reference sequence). CDR3 length equals 15 residues.